The T cell receptor (beta chain) under discussion was sequenced for a study of blood T cell repertoires in COVID-19. Study in general: From T cells, B-cell-depleted T cells, or PBMCs came the material, which was cDNA or gDNA.

Data came from immunoSEQ multiplex PCR; TCRdb stores just in-frame clones and leaves some out. The table includes some 240,000 clones, 75% to 90% detected once. The V end lost 9 bases, the J end lost 7 bases, and 11 bases lay between the germline ends. Looked up from germline, CDR1 is KGHDR and CDR2 is SFDVKD. The CDR3 has 12 residues. The sample taken for sequencing was peripheral blood. The chain uses TRBV24-1 and TRBJ1-4, with D unresolved. The sequence was collected from a woman in her sixties or seventies with active or convalescent COVID-19. This CDR3 reads CATAGLSEKLFF. For the CDR3, the DNA is TGTGCCACCGCAGGACTATCTGAAAAACTGTTTTTT.